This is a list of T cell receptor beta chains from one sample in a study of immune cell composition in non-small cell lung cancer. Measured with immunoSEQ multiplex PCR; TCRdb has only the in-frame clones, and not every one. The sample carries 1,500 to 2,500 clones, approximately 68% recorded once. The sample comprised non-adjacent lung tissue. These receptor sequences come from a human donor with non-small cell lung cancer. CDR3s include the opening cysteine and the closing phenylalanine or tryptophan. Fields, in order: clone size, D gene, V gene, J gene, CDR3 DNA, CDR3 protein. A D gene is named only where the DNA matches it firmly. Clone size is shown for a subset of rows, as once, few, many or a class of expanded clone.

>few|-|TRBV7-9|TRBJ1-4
TGTGCCAGCAGTGAGACAGGACTTTCTGAAAAACTGTTTTTT
CASSETGLSEKLFF
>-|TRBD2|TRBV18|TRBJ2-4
TGTGCCAGCTCACCGCCGAGCGGGGCGGGGGACATTCAGTACTTC
CASSPPSGAGDIQYF
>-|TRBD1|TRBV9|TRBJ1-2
TGTGCCAGCAGCGTAGGAGGGGGCGGTGGCTACACCTTC
CASSVGGGGGYTF
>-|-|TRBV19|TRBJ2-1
TGTGCCAGTAGTATTTTCGGCTCCTACAATGAGCAGTTCTTC
CASSIFGSYNEQFF
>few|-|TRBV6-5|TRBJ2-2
TGTGCCAGCAGCCCGGGGGTCGGGGAGCTGTTTTTT
CASSPGVGELFF
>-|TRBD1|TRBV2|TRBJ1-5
TGTGCCAGCAGCGCTGACAGGGAGTATCAGCCCCAGCATTTT
CASSADREYQPQHF
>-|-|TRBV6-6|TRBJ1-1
TGTGCCAGCAGTCCTTCTAAGGGCCGGGGCACTGAAGCTTTCTTT
CASSPSKGRGTEAFF
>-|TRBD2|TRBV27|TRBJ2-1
TGTGCCAGCAGCCAGTGGGGCGGGAGTGGGAATGAGCAGTTCTTC
CASSQWGGSGNEQFF
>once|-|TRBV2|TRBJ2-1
TGTGCCAGCAGTTCGCGGAGACAGGTGAGCTCCTACAATGAGCAGTTCTTC
CASSSRRQVSSYNEQFF
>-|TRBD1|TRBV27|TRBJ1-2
TGTGCCAGCAGTACAGGGGGGAATGGCTACACCTTC
CASSTGGNGYTF
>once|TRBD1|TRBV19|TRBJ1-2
TGTGCCAGTAGCACTACCCGGACAGGGGAGGGCTATGGCTACACCTTC
CASSTTRTGEGYGYTF
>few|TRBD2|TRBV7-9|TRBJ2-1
TGTGCCAGCAGCTTTCTAGCGGGAGGGGTCCATGAGCAGTTCTTC
CASSFLAGGVHEQFF
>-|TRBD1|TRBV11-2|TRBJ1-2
TGTGCCAGCAGCCCCGGGACAGGGAAAGGCTACACCTTC
CASSPGTGKGYTF
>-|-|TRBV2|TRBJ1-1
TGTGCCAGCAGCCTCGACACCTGGTCCACTGAAGCTTTCTTT
CASSLDTWSTEAFF
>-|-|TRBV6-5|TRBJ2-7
TGTGCCAGCAGTTACCAGTTGAACAGCGGCGAGCAGTACTTC
CASSYQLNSGEQYF
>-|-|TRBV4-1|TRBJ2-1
TGCGCCAGCAGACCTACAGGGAGCTCCTACAATGAGCAGTTCTTC
CASRPTGSSYNEQFF
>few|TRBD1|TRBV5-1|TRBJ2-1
TGCGCCAGCAGCGAACGGACAGGCGAGTACAATGAGCAGTTCTTC
CASSERTGEYNEQFF
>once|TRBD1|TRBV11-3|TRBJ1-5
TGTGCCAGCAGCCGCGGGACAGGGGATGGCAGCAATCAGCCCCAGCATTTT
CASSRGTGDGSNQPQHF
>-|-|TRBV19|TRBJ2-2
TGTGCCAGTAGTATAGACGGGTTTAGTAGGGAGCTGTTTTTT
CASSIDGFSRELFF
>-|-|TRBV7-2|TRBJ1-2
TGTGCCAGCAGCCTAGGGGCGGGGGCGCAGCTCTCTAGCTATGGCTACACCTTC
CASSLGAGAQLSSYGYTF
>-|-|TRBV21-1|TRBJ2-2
TGTGCCAGCAGACATCAACACACAGGCTTGACCGGGGAGCTGTTTTTT
CASRHQHTGLTGELFF
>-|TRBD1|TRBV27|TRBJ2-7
TGTGCCAGCAGCCTGACAGGGTCCGAGCAGTACTTC
CASSLTGSEQYF